This T cell receptor (beta chain) is drawn from a study of blood T cell repertoires in COVID-19 (dated by TCRdb to the early 2020s). About the investigation overall: Samples covering the acute and convalescent phases of COVID-19 were provided by collaborators in the United States, Italy and Spain. Samples came from the ongoing ImmuneRACE study (first 160 participants) plus 1,254 subjects from 6 global collaborators. Deeply sampled blood TCRbeta repertoires from subjects exposed to, actively infected with, or recovered from COVID-19 were included in the dataset. The prospective study material was composed of cDNA or gDNA derived from T cells, B-cell-depleted T cells, or PBMCs. The repertoires were made available in a free public database intended to serve as a resource for research on the immune response to SARS-CoV-2. HLA class I and class II types, where available, came from metadata supplied by the sample provider rather than from assay-based typing. Nearly every sample came with metadata listing a de-identified subject ID, COVID-19 status, age in years and sex. The full study reports these points: Clinical and demographic metadata were provided uncurated, with the amount varying by source and participant.

To note about this clone: The antigen it recognizes is unknown. No base quality values were provided; no much bigger clone lies one nucleotide off.

Whole blood was collected in K2EDTA tubes by collaborating institutions according to the institutions' own protocols. Collaborator samples were shipped for TCRbeta analysis as frozen whole blood, isolated PBMCs, or DNA extracted from either sample type. The immunoSEQ Assay, a bias-controlled multiplex PCR, was used to amplify TCRbeta CDR3 regions from genomic DNA. Under the source paper's analysis protocol: Nucleated cell counts per sample were estimated from amplification of reference gene primers within the assay. Sequence reads were collapsed and filtered to measure the absolute abundance of every unique TCRbeta CDR3 rearrangement. For each sample, productive Simpson clonality was calculated as the square root of Simpson's diversity index over productive rearrangements. In its TCRdb copy, this immuneACCESS table keeps in-frame sequences only and misses some clones. Where compared with another copy, unresolved V genes explain less than half of these, and the others have no known cause. That table furnishes V, J and clone size, whereas the DNA furnished D and trimming. The sample has 200,000 to 300,000 clones on record, 84% of them singletons. 4% to 4.5% of the sample belongs to the ten largest clones.

As encoded in the germline V gene, CDR1 is LGHNA while CDR2 is YNFKEQ. The CDR3 spans 13 residues, from the cysteine through the phenylalanine. Left in the record is the CDR3 DNA by itself, 39 bases read in frame from the first base. A distance of 14 bases separates the germline ends of V and J, which lose 11 bases and 3 bases respectively. The sequence derives from a man aged 55 to 70 with acute or convalescent COVID-19. The chain uses TRBV4-2 and TRBJ1-5; 5 matching bases give a weak D call of TRBD1. Sequenced input: peripheral blood. The sequenced DNA: TGTGCCGGGGGGGACGGAGTCAATCAGCCCCAGCATTTT. Its coded protein is CAGGDGVNQPQHF.